This TCR beta chain originates from a study of T cell repertoires in cytomegalovirus infection (dated by TCRdb to about 2019). Regarding the study in general: Recently identified HLA-C-restricted CMV epitopes, whose presentation resists viral immunomodulation, were targeted by peptide stimulations together with well-studied HLA-B-restricted epitopes. Because public TCR beta signatures pointed to carriage of CMV infection together with the matching HLA type, the HLA type of each donor mattered for the analysis.

A word on this clonotype: It has no known antigen specificity. Base qualities are not recorded, but no much larger clone differs from it by a single base.

Including cysteine and phenylalanine, the CDR3 has 19 amino acids. This entry keeps only the CDR3 DNA: 57 bases, framed from base 1. V lost 4 bases and J lost 0 bases; the stretch between them is 24 bases long. The germline V gene gives CDR1 as SGDLS and CDR2 as YYNGEE. Sequencing was carried out with an Illumina HiSeq 1500. The public reads were reanalyzed by TCRdb: fastp trimming at Q25, MiXCR alignment, in-frame beta chains only. Rows are combined by CDR3 protein, so each entry shows the most common genes and DNA. The sample data list approximately 730,000 distinct CDR3 sequences, and 29% of these were observed just once. The ten top clones hold around 13% of the sample. General conclusions and limits of the study: The ex vivo response was dominated by HLA-C-restricted CMV-specific TCR beta clonotypes, which also provided the single most frequent clonotype in two of eight donors. Carriers of CMV infection plus the relevant HLA type were discriminated by the cumulative frequency of public TCR beta family members in the study cohort and in an independent 352-donor cohort.

Interpreted using the paper, the treatment or condition label stands for: in vitro stimulation with specific CMV peptide epitopes to enrich CMV-specific T cells. The source material was cultured CD8+ T cells from PBMCs, sampled from culture after CMV antigen stimulation. The sequence derives from a human donor in good health (CMV status not recorded). Some clones in this sample may be carry-over from other donors' samples. In this chain, TRBV9 is recombined with TRBJ2-3; TRBD2 is a possible D gene, resting on 7 matching bases. The CDR3 amino acid sequence is: CASSTQRGASGTSTDTQYF. The nucleotides read TGTGCCAGCAGCACCCAAAGGGGGGCTAGCGGAACTAGCACAGATACGCAGTATTTT.